A selection of T cell receptor beta chains follows, all from one sample in a study of T cells in Graves' hyperthyroidism and ophthalmopathy. One entry per CDR3 protein, called by TCRdb with MiXCR from the multiplex PCR reads. This sample has under 450,000 distinct CDR3 sequences; roughly 14% occur once, and the top ten carry less than 25%. The material sequenced was blood. These receptors were taken from a man aged 30 to 45 with Graves' hyperthyroidism that later progressed to Graves' ophthalmopathy. The CDR3 runs from the conserved cysteine through the conserved F or W. Each record gives: J gene, clone size, V gene, D gene, CDR3 protein, CDR3 DNA. The D gene is left open where the match is weak. Clone size is given for some rows only: seen once, a few or many times, or a class if the clone is expanded.

TRBJ1-5,many,TRBV6-1,TRBD1,CASSEDFSGQGWGQPQHF,TGTGCCAGCAGTGAAGATTTCTCAGGACAGGGCTGGGGTCAGCCCCAGCATTTT
TRBJ1-5,many,TRBV7-9,-,CASSSDSSSNQPQHF,TGTGCCAGCAGCTCAGACAGTAGTAGCAATCAGCCCCAGCATTTT
TRBJ1-2,few,TRBV7-2,-,CASTTASGASGYAF,TGTGCCAGCACCACAGCATCCGGGGCGTCTGGCTACGCCTTC
TRBJ1-2,-,TRBV12-3/TRBV12-4,TRBD1,CASSLSAGGGYGYTF,TGTGCCAGCAGTTTATCGGCAGGGGGAGGGTATGGCTACACCTTC
TRBJ2-1,many,TRBV28,TRBD1,CASSPGTVEYEQFF,TGTGCCAGCAGTCCCGGGACAGTCGAGTATGAGCAGTTCTTC
TRBJ2-2,-,TRBV20-1,TRBD1,CSAWGQANTGELFF,TGCAGTGCTTGGGGACAGGCGAACACCGGGGAGCTGTTTTTT
TRBJ2-7,many,TRBV6-5,TRBD1,CASSYSSGTGFNEQYF,TGTGCCAGCAGTTACTCCTCCGGGACAGGGTTCAACGAGCAGTACTTC
TRBJ2-7,few,TRBV6-1,-,CASSEGAGPTRQYF,TGTGCCAGCAGTGAAGGGGCAGGGCCCACTCGGCAGTACTTC
TRBJ2-1,few,TRBV20-1,-,CSARPDEQFF,TGCAGTGCTAGGCCCGATGAGCAGTTCTTC
TRBJ2-3,-,TRBV4-1,TRBD1,CASSQTQGADTQYF,TGCGCCAGCAGCCAAACGCAGGGGGCAGATACGCAGTATTTT
TRBJ2-2,many,TRBV11-2,-,CASSLVGELFF,TGTGCCAGCAGCTTAGTCGGGGAGCTGTTTTTT
TRBJ2-1,-,TRBV15,TRBD2,CATSRELAGYDNEQFF,TGTGCCACCAGCAGAGAACTAGCGGGGTACGACAATGAGCAGTTCTTC
TRBJ2-1,-,TRBV5-1,TRBD2,CASSLSGERSKPRSYNEQFF,TGCGCCAGCAGCTTGAGCGGGGAGCGGAGCAAACCCCGCTCCTACAATGAGCAGTTCTTC
TRBJ2-1,-,TRBV14,-,CASSQDISWVNEQFF,TGTGCCAGCAGCCAAGATATTTCATGGGTCAATGAGCAGTTCTTC
TRBJ1-2,-,TRBV12-3/TRBV12-4,-,CASSLKHKYGYTF,TGTGCCAGCAGTTTGAAACACAAATATGGCTACACCTTC
TRBJ1-6,many,TRBV9,-,CASSVDPGFNSPLHF,TGTGCCAGCAGCGTAGACCCCGGGTTCAATTCACCCCTCCACTTT
TRBJ2-3,many,TRBV7-9,-,CASRPTGTGTDTQYF,TGTGCCAGCAGACCTACAGGGACGGGCACAGATACGCAGTATTTT
TRBJ1-6,many,TRBV12-5,TRBD1,CASAPTGNNSPLHF,TGTGCTAGTGCCCCGACAGGGAATAATTCACCCCTCCACTTT
TRBJ2-5,many,TRBV20-1,-,CSASIMTRQETQYF,TGCAGTGCTAGTATTATGACTCGACAAGAGACCCAGTACTTC
TRBJ2-3,few,TRBV10-2,TRBD2,CASSASGGLDTQYF,TGCGCCAGCAGTGCTAGCGGGGGGTTAGATACGCAGTATTTT
TRBJ2-1,few,TRBV5-1,TRBD1,CASSKGQGAYEQFF,TGCGCCAGCAGCAAGGGACAGGGGGCTTATGAGCAGTTCTTC
TRBJ1-1,many,TRBV30,-,CAWSRQENTEAFF,TGTGCCTGGAGTAGACAGGAGAACACTGAAGCTTTCTTT
TRBJ2-7,-,TRBV11-2,-,CASSFETEGTYEQYF,TGTGCCAGCAGCTTTGAGACGGAGGGCACCTACGAGCAGTACTTC
TRBJ1-1,many,TRBV3-1,-,CASSRGDAEAFF,TGTGCCAGCAGCCGGGGCGACGCTGAAGCTTTCTTT